This T cell receptor (beta chain) emerged from a study of shared clonotypes between healthy human individuals. In the case of this clone: Its antigen is unidentified.

An even split of each subset's genomic DNA across several immunoSEQ plates was performed. As handled by the study authors: ImmunoSEQ yielded junction-only sequences lacking quality scores, so filtering differed. The table came from immunoSEQ multiplex PCR; TCRdb's copy has only in-frame clones and leaves some out. V, J and clone size derive from that table, while D and trimming were established from the DNA sequence. This table has roughly 2,500,000 clones, over 85% appearing once. General observations from the study: Some clonotypes were shared by all four sorted-subset donors, while others were not shared. The non-shared ones had lower generation probabilities than the shared ones. Sampling involved blood alone; tissue repertoires likely differ.

This TCR derives from a man in his late teens or twenties in good health. Some clones in this sample may be carry-over from other donors' samples. Material for sequencing was naive CD4+ T cells from PBMCs. The subset here: CD45RA+ positively selected.

CDR3 protein: CASTLGLSNTGELFF. The DNA for the CDR3 is TGTGCCAGCACTCTGGGACTTTCGAACACCGGGGAGCTGTTTTTT. This sequence joins TRBV28 and TRBJ2-2; D is perhaps TRBD2 (6 bases). Trimming cost V 7 bases and J 0 bases, with 12 bases left between them. CDR3 size: 15 residues. Per germline, CDR1 MDHEN and CDR2 SYDVKM. Based on the CDR3 plus reference TRBV28 and TRBJ2-2, the full variable domain is DVKVTQSSRYLVKRTGEKVFLECVQDMDHENMFWYRQDPGLGLRLIYFSYDVKMKEKGDIPEGYSVSREKKERFSLILESASTNQTSMYLCASTLGLSNTGELFFGEGSRLTVL.